These T cell receptor beta chains were read from a single sample in a study of T cell responses to AZD1222 COVID-19 vaccine. The method was immunoSEQ multiplex PCR; TCRdb's version includes in-frame clones alone and lacks a portion of them. The data contain about 60,000 clones, 85% of them singletons. This specimen was peripheral blood, taken on day 0 of AZD1222 vaccination. All receptors come from an adult in good health. CDR3s include the opening cysteine and the closing phenylalanine or tryptophan. The order of the fields is CDR3 protein, CDR3 DNA, V gene, clone size, J gene, D gene. The D gene is left open where the match is weak. Size values are once, few and many counts, or a class for expanded clones, and some rows have none.

CDR3: CATSREPDTIRNTIYF
DNA: TGTGCCACCAGCAGAGAACCGGACACGATAAGAAACACCATATATTTT
V: TRBV15
size: .
J: TRBJ1-3
D: .

CDR3: CASSVATQRGTSTDTQYF
DNA: TGTGCCAGCAGCGTAGCGACCCAGCGGGGGACTAGCACAGATACGCAGTATTTT
V: TRBV9
size: once
J: TRBJ2-3
D: TRBD2

CDR3: CASSLDPGQVNTEAFF
DNA: TGCGCCAGCAGCTTGGACCCGGGACAGGTGAACACTGAAGCTTTCTTT
V: TRBV5-1
size: .
J: TRBJ1-1
D: TRBD1

CDR3: CASSSQPKLRTNEQFF
DNA: TGCGCCAGCAGCTCCCAACCTAAGCTCAGGACGAATGAGCAGTTCTTC
V: TRBV5-1
size: .
J: TRBJ2-1
D: .

CDR3: CASSLFTASNQPQHF
DNA: TGTGCCAGCAGTTTATTTACAGCTAGCAATCAGCCCCAGCATTTT
V: TRBV28
size: .
J: TRBJ1-5
D: .

CDR3: CASSYFSGTSGVVYGYTF
DNA: TGTGCCAGCAGCTATTTTTCCGGGACGTCGGGTGTCGTCTATGGCTACACCTTC
V: TRBV9
size: .
J: TRBJ1-2
D: .

CDR3: CASSLRGSYNSPLHF
DNA: TGTGCCAGCAGTCTCCGGGGATCCTATAATTCACCCCTCCACTTT
V: TRBV2
size: once
J: TRBJ1-6
D: .

CDR3: CAWSRSDTEAFF
DNA: TGTGCCTGGAGTAGGTCAGACACTGAAGCTTTCTTT
V: TRBV30
size: .
J: TRBJ1-1
D: .

CDR3: CASSQDRTEAFF
DNA: TGTGCCAGCAGCCAAGATAGAACTGAAGCTTTCTTT
V: TRBV4-2
size: .
J: TRBJ1-1
D: .

CDR3: CASSLAVGGGYTF
DNA: TGTGCCAGCAGCTTAGCGGTTGGGGGTGGCTACACCTTC
V: TRBV11-2
size: .
J: TRBJ1-2
D: .

CDR3: CASGILGRPYEQYF
DNA: TGTGCCAGCGGCATCCTGGGGCGCCCCTACGAGCAGTACTTC
V: TRBV25-1
size: .
J: TRBJ2-7
D: .

CDR3: CASSPFVDHYGYTF
DNA: TGTGCCAGCTCACCATTCGTGGATCACTATGGCTACACCTTC
V: TRBV18
size: .
J: TRBJ1-2
D: .

CDR3: CASSLWGTAGELFF
DNA: TGTGCCAGCAGTTTATGGGGTACGGCCGGGGAGCTGTTTTTT
V: TRBV27
size: .
J: TRBJ2-2
D: .

CDR3: CASSPPTESYGYTF
DNA: TGTGCCAGCTCACCACCTACGGAAAGCTATGGCTACACCTTC
V: TRBV18
size: medium-sized
J: TRBJ1-2
D: .

CDR3: CASSFKSAGELFF
DNA: TGTGCCAGCAGTTTTAAGAGTGCCGGGGAGCTGTTTTTT
V: TRBV7-3
size: .
J: TRBJ2-2
D: .

CDR3: CAATGGVKTGELFF
DNA: TGTGCCGCAACAGGGGGCGTGAAGACCGGGGAGCTGTTTTTT
V: TRBV18
size: .
J: TRBJ2-2
D: TRBD1

CDR3: CASSLGGPVGAGELFF
DNA: TGTGCCAGCAGCTTGGGAGGGCCGGTAGGCGCCGGGGAGCTGTTTTTT
V: TRBV5-4
size: .
J: TRBJ2-2
D: .

CDR3: CASSLETGFYTEAFF
DNA: TGTGCCAGCAGCTTAGAGACAGGGTTTTACACTGAAGCTTTCTTT
V: TRBV7-8
size: .
J: TRBJ1-1
D: TRBD1

CDR3: CASRGGQGYGYTF
DNA: TGTGCCAGCAGGGGGGGACAGGGCTATGGCTACACCTTC
V: TRBV2
size: .
J: TRBJ1-2
D: TRBD1

CDR3: CASSVLAGPNTGELFF
DNA: TGTGCCAGCAGCGTCTTAGCGGGGCCTAACACCGGGGAGCTGTTTTTT
V: TRBV9
size: .
J: TRBJ2-2
D: TRBD2

CDR3: CASRWQGGYEQYF
DNA: TGTGCCAGCAGATGGCAGGGAGGCTACGAGCAGTACTTC
V: TRBV6-5
size: .
J: TRBJ2-7
D: .

CDR3: CASQIGYTEAFF
DNA: TGTGCCAGTCAAATAGGGTACACTGAAGCTTTCTTT
V: TRBV28
size: .
J: TRBJ1-1
D: .

CDR3: CASSLLLGDNSPLHF
DNA: TGTGCCAGCAGTTTATTGCTGGGGGATAATTCACCCCTCCACTTT
V: TRBV27
size: .
J: TRBJ1-6
D: .

CDR3: CASSYSVRAGNTIYF
DNA: TGTGCCAGCAGTTACTCAGTCCGGGCTGGAAACACCATATATTTT
V: TRBV6-5
size: once
J: TRBJ1-3
D: .

CDR3: CASRLAESSYEQYF
DNA: TGTGCCAGCAGGCTAGCTGAGAGCTCCTACGAGCAGTACTTC
V: TRBV2
size: few
J: TRBJ2-7
D: .

CDR3: CASSLISGTNSPLHF
DNA: TGTGCCAGCAGTTTAATTTCAGGGACAAATTCACCCCTCCACTTT
V: TRBV27
size: .
J: TRBJ1-6
D: .

CDR3: CASLRASGNEQFF
DNA: TGTGCCAGCTTACGGGCTAGCGGGAATGAGCAGTTCTTC
V: TRBV28
size: .
J: TRBJ2-1
D: TRBD2

CDR3: CASSSKAYTEAFF
DNA: TGTGCCAGCAGTAGTAAGGCATACACTGAAGCTTTCTTT
V: TRBV6-5
size: .
J: TRBJ1-1
D: .

CDR3: CASRGQLTYEQYF
DNA: TGTGCCAGCAGAGGGCAGCTTACCTACGAGCAGTACTTC
V: TRBV25-1
size: .
J: TRBJ2-7
D: .

CDR3: CASSLTKGLGNEQFF
DNA: TGTGCCAGCAGCTTAACGAAGGGACTGGGCAATGAGCAGTTCTTC
V: TRBV7-3
size: .
J: TRBJ2-1
D: .

CDR3: CASSSPASGGSATQYF
DNA: TGTGCCAGCAGCTCACCGGCTAGCGGGGGCTCAGCGACCCAGTACTTC
V: TRBV7-9
size: .
J: TRBJ2-5
D: TRBD2

CDR3: CASRRGLTNEKLFF
DNA: TGTGCCAGTCGACGCGGGCTGACTAATGAAAAACTGTTTTTT
V: TRBV19
size: .
J: TRBJ1-4
D: .

CDR3: CASSQGDLTGAAKNIQYF
DNA: TGCGCCAGCAGCCAAGGGGACCTCACGGGGGCAGCCAAAAACATTCAGTACTTC
V: TRBV4-1
size: .
J: TRBJ2-4
D: .

CDR3: CASSPELAKNIQYF
DNA: TGCGCCAGCAGCCCAGAGTTAGCCAAAAACATTCAGTACTTC
V: TRBV5-1
size: .
J: TRBJ2-4
D: .

CDR3: CASSYSSTGAGSPLHF
DNA: TGTGCCAGCAGTTACTCGAGTACGGGGGCGGGTTCACCCCTCCACTTT
V: TRBV6-5
size: .
J: TRBJ1-6
D: .

CDR3: CARDGTSGGTDTQYF
DNA: TGTGCCAGGGACGGGACTAGCGGGGGCACAGATACGCAGTATTTT
V: TRBV2
size: few
J: TRBJ2-3
D: TRBD2

CDR3: CASSPGQGSQPQHF
DNA: TGTGCCAGCTCACCGGGACAGGGGTCTCAGCCCCAGCATTTT
V: TRBV18
size: .
J: TRBJ1-5
D: TRBD1

CDR3: CASSRQNTGELFF
DNA: TGTGCCAGCTCAAGACAGAACACCGGGGAGCTGTTTTTT
V: TRBV18
size: once
J: TRBJ2-2
D: .

CDR3: CASSLTPGRVGGEFF
DNA: TGTGCCAGCAGCTTAACCCCCGGCCGCGTTGGGGGGGAGTTCTTC
V: TRBV7-3
size: few
J: TRBJ2-1
D: TRBD2

CDR3: CASRKTVPEKLFF
DNA: TGTGCCAGCAGAAAGACAGTTCCTGAAAAACTGTTTTTT
V: TRBV2
size: .
J: TRBJ1-4
D: .

CDR3: CASSLGNQPQHF
DNA: TGTGCCAGCAGCTTAGGGAATCAGCCCCAGCATTTT
V: TRBV13
size: .
J: TRBJ1-5
D: .